Listed below are T cell receptor beta chains from one sample, sequenced in a study of T cells after yellow fever vaccination. One entry per CDR3 protein, called by TCRdb with MiXCR from the 5' RACE reads. The sample lists 510,000 or so distinct CDR3 sequences, 15% to 20% occurring once. The sequences come from PBMCs, collected 15 days after the yellow fever booster vaccination. Receptor source: a man under 40 who received the YFV17D yellow fever vaccine. CDR3s include the opening cysteine and the closing phenylalanine or tryptophan. The order of the fields is CDR3 DNA, CDR3 protein, V gene, J gene, D gene, clone size. The D gene is left open where the match is weak. A row's size may be missing; if present it is once, few, many or a size class.

CDR3nt: TGTGCCAGCAGCTTACGCGTAACCGGGGAGCTGTTTTTT
CDR3aa: CASSLRVTGELFF
v_gene: TRBV7-8
j_gene: TRBJ2-2
d_gene: .
abundance: few

CDR3nt: TGCAGTGCTGCCGACAGGGCCTCCACAGATACGCAGTATTTT
CDR3aa: CSAADRASTDTQYF
v_gene: TRBV20-1
j_gene: TRBJ2-3
d_gene: TRBD1
abundance: few

CDR3nt: TGTGCCAGCAGTCTTCGAGGACAGGCGTACAATGAGCAGTTCTTC
CDR3aa: CASSLRGQAYNEQFF
v_gene: TRBV6-2/TRBV6-3
j_gene: TRBJ2-1
d_gene: TRBD1
abundance: few

CDR3nt: TGTGCCAGCAGTTATCAGTCGAACACTGAAGCTTTCTTT
CDR3aa: CASSYQSNTEAFF
v_gene: TRBV6-2/TRBV6-3
j_gene: TRBJ1-1
d_gene: .
abundance: few

CDR3nt: TGTGCCAGCAGCTCAGCGGGAGTGAACTACAATGAGCAGTTCTTC
CDR3aa: CASSSAGVNYNEQFF
v_gene: TRBV7-3
j_gene: TRBJ2-1
d_gene: TRBD2
abundance: few

CDR3nt: TGTGCCAGCAGTTTAGCGGCCACTGAAGCTTTCTTT
CDR3aa: CASSLAATEAFF
v_gene: TRBV12-3/TRBV12-4
j_gene: TRBJ1-1
d_gene: .
abundance: .

CDR3nt: TGCGCCAGCAGCCAAGAATTGGCAGATACGCAGTATTTT
CDR3aa: CASSQELADTQYF
v_gene: TRBV4-3
j_gene: TRBJ2-3
d_gene: .
abundance: .

CDR3nt: TGCAGCGTTGAACGGAATGATCGGCAGTTCTTC
CDR3aa: CSVERNDRQFF
v_gene: TRBV29-1
j_gene: TRBJ2-1
d_gene: .
abundance: few

CDR3nt: TGTGCCAGCAGCTTAAACCCGACTAGCATCCATGAGCAGTTCTTC
CDR3aa: CASSLNPTSIHEQFF
v_gene: TRBV7-2
j_gene: TRBJ2-1
d_gene: TRBD2
abundance: .

CDR3nt: TGTGCCAGCAGCTCAATTCCCCTCTACGAGCAGTACTTC
CDR3aa: CASSSIPLYEQYF
v_gene: TRBV28
j_gene: TRBJ2-7
d_gene: .
abundance: .

CDR3nt: TGTGCCAGCAGCAAGAGCGGGAGGGCAGATACGCAGTATTTT
CDR3aa: CASSKSGRADTQYF
v_gene: TRBV7-9
j_gene: TRBJ2-3
d_gene: TRBD2
abundance: .